Sequencing of this T cell receptor (beta chain) was carried out in a study of blood T cells in healthy people across ages. Study context: The capture of about one barcoded beta molecule per two T cells was achieved by template switching.

All donors came from Russia, were Caucasian and healthy, and spanned ages roughly 6 to 95. Per-sample yields of isolated PBMCs were at least 7 million. A sample-barcoded 5' primer and a J-beta primer mix were used in a second PCR of roughly 6 to 11 cycles. Samples each returned at least 2.5 million CDR3-containing paired-end reads. TCRdb itself ran the 5' RACE reads through MiXCR, one entry per CDR3 protein. The sample has some 1.5 million distinct CDR3 sequences; 28% are singletons. The table lists this clonotype with a few counts. Germline V gene sequence: CDR1 LNHDA, CDR2 SQIVND (reference sequence). Trimming removed 6 bases at V and 7 bases at J, with 12 bases between. The CDR3 consists of 12 residues.

The receptor's source is a woman in her thirties in good health. The sequencing sample was made of blood. The chain joins TRBV19 to TRBJ1-2; the D gene is possibly TRBD1 (6 bases). Here the CDR3 reads CASRRRGSGYTF. CDR3 coding DNA: TGTGCCAGTAGGAGAAGGGGGTCTGGCTACACCTTC. The entire variable domain, with the rest obtained from reference TRBV19 and TRBJ1-2, is as follows: DGGITQSPKYLFRKEGQNVTLSCEQNLNHDAMYWYRQDPGQGLRLIYYSQIVNDFQKGDIAEGYSVSREKKESFPLTVTSAQKNPTAFYLCASRRRGSGYTFGSGTRLTVV.